These 22 T cell receptor beta chains share one sample of origin, sequenced in a study of siplizumab effects on memory and regulatory T cells. Produced via immunoSEQ multiplex PCR; TCRdb's table is partial and in-frame only. The data contain thousands of clones, around 34% of them singletons. Antigen specificity for these receptors is unknown. It was at 37°C and for under 7 days that the mixed lymphocyte reaction cells were cocultured. The material sequenced was CFSE-low (dividing) CD8+ T cells sorted from an allogeneic mixed lymphocyte reaction. These receptors were taken from a human donor in good health; the cells came from an allogeneic mixed lymphocyte reaction.

V is TRBV6-4 and J is TRBJ2-2, with D uncertain. Germline-derived CDR1 and CDR2 are MRHNA and SNTAGT. The V end was cut by 6 bases, the J end by 6 bases, with 17 bases between. The CDR3 length is 15 residues. The CDR3 nucleotides are TGTGCCAGCAGCCCCGGAGACCAACGGCCCGGGGAGCTGTTTTTT. It is translated as CASSPGDQRPGELFF.

The V and J genes are TRBV7-9 and TRBJ2-4; 12 bases are a match to TRBD2. Germline CDR1 and CDR2: SEHNR and FQNEAQ (reference sequence). V lost 5 bases and J lost 8; bases outside the gene matches: 13. The CDR3 contains 17 residues. CDR3 loop: CASSLTSGSVRRDIQYF. CDR3 bases: TGTGCCAGCAGCCTGACTAGCGGGAGTGTGAGAAGGGACATTCAGTACTTC.

CDR3 sequence (DNA): TGTGCCAGCAGCTTAGGACTATCGTACGAGCAGTACTTC. It yields the protein CASSLGLSYEQYF. V and J are TRBV7-2 and TRBJ2-7; D may be TRBD2 (5 bases). There are 13 residues in the CDR3. Trimming cost V 1 base and J 4 bases, with 8 bases left between them. CDR1 and CDR2 (germline): SGHTA, FQGNSA.

V usage is TRBV18 and J usage is TRBJ1-2, with a possible D match to TRBD1 (5 bases). Trimming left V 2 bases short and J 3 bases short, with 13 bases between. Germline V gene data show CDR1 as KGHSH and CDR2 as LQKENI. The CDR3 loop spans 15 amino acids. In DNA, the CDR3 is TGTGCCAGCTCACCAACTAGAGAGGGGCACTATGGCTACACCTTC. Its protein product is CASSPTREGHYGYTF.

V and J are TRBV29-1 and TRBJ1-1; no firm D call. The CDR3 loop spans 10 amino acids. Trimming took 4 bases from V and 5 from J, leaving 5 bases between them. From germline, CDR1 is SQVTM and CDR2 ANQGSEA. CDR3 sequence (DNA): TGCAGCGTTGCGGGGACTGAAGCTTTCTTT. Protein product: CSVAGTEAFF.

By share, this clone ranks as medium-sized (0.01 to 0.1%). The chain combines TRBV5-6 with TRBJ1-2; 8 bases are shared with TRBD1. CDR3 size: 14 residues. In germline, CDR1 is SGHDT, CDR2 YYEEEE. V lost 3 bases to trimming and J lost 6 bases; unmatched junction nucleotides: 7. CDR3 sequence reads: CASSWGRGLDGYTF. In DNA, the CDR3 is TGTGCCAGCAGCTGGGGCAGGGGGCTGGATGGCTACACCTTC.

The CDR3 region is CASSSSLHTEAFF. CDR3 in DNA: TGTGCCAGCAGTTCATCGTTACACACTGAAGCTTTCTTT. The chain couples TRBV28 to TRBJ1-1; D not certain. V was cut by 4 bases and J by 3 bases, with 9 bases left in between. The CDR3 sequence is 13 residues long. Germline V lookup: CDR1 MDHEN, CDR2 SYDVKM. Based on the CDR3 plus reference TRBV28 and TRBJ1-1, the full variable domain is DVKVTQSSRYLVKRTGEKVFLECVQDMDHENMFWYRQDPGLGLRLIYFSYDVKMKEKGDIPEGYSVSREKKERFSLILESASTNQTSMYLCASSSSLHTEAFFGQGTRLTVV.

The DNA of the CDR3 is TGTGCCAGCAGCTTACCGGGACAAGACTACGAGCAGTACTTC. This gives the protein CASSLPGQDYEQYF. V usage is TRBV11-2 and J usage is TRBJ2-7; D is possibly TRBD1 (6 bases). Germline V gene data show CDR1 as SGHAT and CDR2 as FQNNGV. This CDR3 contains 14 residues. The V gene lost 2 bases and the J gene lost 3 bases, with 11 bases spanning the gap.

This clone was counted a few times. The CDR3 bases are TGTGCCTCGGCCCCCCGGGGGCGCATCCACGAGCAGTACTTC. Residues: CASAPRGRIHEQYF. This sequence joins TRBV2 and TRBJ2-7; perhaps D is TRBD1 or TRBD2 (6 bases each). Germline CDR1 is SNHLY and CDR2 is FYNNEI. This CDR3 has 14 residues. V dropped 11 bases and J dropped 5 bases, with 22 bases sitting between them.

The CDR3 loop is CASSLVGGAEAFF. CDR3 DNA: TGTGCCAGCAGCTTAGTCGGAGGTGCTGAAGCTTTCTTT. The chain links TRBV11-2 to TRBJ1-1; D is unresolved. Germline CDR1 is SGHAT and CDR2 is FQNNGV. The V and J ends lost 1 base and 6 bases respectively, with 9 bases between them. The CDR3 totals 13 residues.

This clone was detected only a few times. This rearrangement joins TRBV6-5 to TRBJ2-7; D is ambiguous. Trimming removed 8 bases at V and 0 bases at J, with 14 bases between. This CDR3 spans 14 amino acids. CDR1 is MNHEY, CDR2 SVGAGI, per germline. The CDR3 bases are TGTGCCAGCGGTAACGGAATAGGCTCCTACGAGCAGTACTTC. Protein sequence: CASGNGIGSYEQYF.

This clone is judged medium-sized. The J gene is TRBJ2-2, the V gene TRBV2; 11 nucleotides match TRBD1. The length of the CDR3 is 16 residues. V shed 10 bases and J 7 bases; nucleotides not matched to a gene: 14. In germline, CDR1 is SNHLY, CDR2 FYNNEI. The CDR3 DNA follows: TGTGCCACTATGCCGTGGGGACAGGGGGTTAACGGGGAGCTGTTTTTT. Translated: CATMPWGQGVNGELFF.

This clone is medium-sized by share. The genes are TRBV28 and TRBJ1-1; D not certain. V gave up 6 bases and J gave up 1 base, with 9 bases separating them. The CDR3 covers 13 residues. CDR1 and CDR2 (germline): MDHEN, SYDVKM. As DNA, the CDR3 is TGTGCCAGCAGACTGTATACGAACACTGAAGCTTTCTTT. This sequence encodes CASRLYTNTEAFF.

This sequence joins TRBV28 and TRBJ2-1; no clear D gene. Germline V gene lookup returns CDR1 MDHEN and CDR2 SYDVKM. V lost 1 base, J lost 14 bases, and 9 bases lay in between. The CDR3 consists of 11 residues. The CDR3, as DNA: TGTGCCAGCAGTTTATCCCAGCAGGAGTTCTTC. It yields the protein CASSLSQQEFF.

This clone was seen a handful of times. The V call is TRBV6-5, the J call TRBJ1-5; no clear D gene. Trimming left V 5 bases short and J 5 bases short, with 16 bases between. The CDR3 consists of 15 residues. Per germline, CDR1 MNHEY and CDR2 SVGAGI. The CDR3 is CASSVASGGHQPQHF. The CDR3 DNA follows: TGTGCCAGCAGTGTCGCCTCGGGCGGCCATCAGCCCCAGCATTTT.

CDR3 nucleotides: TGTGCCAGCAGTGAACAGGGGGATAATTCACCCCTCCACTTT. Translation gives CASSEQGDNSPLHF. The chain links TRBV27 to TRBJ1-6; 8 bases agree with TRBD1. Trimming at V came to 5 bases and at J to 5 bases, leaving 2 bases not matched to a gene. CDR1 is MNHEY, CDR2 SMNVEV, per germline (reference sequence). The CDR3 length is 14 residues.

This clone is medium-sized. The chain has TRBV2 and TRBJ1-3; D unclear. Trimming left V 3 bases short and J 0 bases short, with 6 bases between. CDR1 SNHLY and CDR2 FYNNEI come from the germline V gene. There are 14 residues in the CDR3. The CDR3 DNA reads TGTGCCAGCAGTGAGGGGAGCTCTGGAAACACCATATATTTT. Its translation: CASSEGSSGNTIYF.

CDR3 sequence (DNA): TGTGCCAGCAGCTTGAGCGGGAGTGGGTACGAGCAGTACTTC. It codes for CASSLSGSGYEQYF. The chain combines TRBV27 with TRBJ2-7; 8 nucleotides line up with TRBD2. Germline V gene data show CDR1 as MNHEY and CDR2 as SMNVEV (reference sequence). The CDR3 is 14 amino acids. J lost 4 bases, V lost 6 bases, and 8 bases had no gene match.

The chain joins TRBV28 to TRBJ2-2; possible D gene TRBD1, 6 bases. With 5 bases removed from V and 4 bases from J, the gap between germline ends came to 23 bases. Germline values: CDR1 MDHEN, CDR2 SYDVKM. This CDR3 has 18 residues. CDR3 amino acids: CASSSWDTVKPGTGELFF. CDR3 sequence (DNA): TGTGCCAGCAGTAGCTGGGACACCGTCAAGCCAGGCACCGGGGAGCTGTTTTTT.

V gene TRBV4-1 combines with J gene TRBJ1-1; D might be TRBD1 (6 bases). This CDR3 has 15 amino acids. Germline loops: CDR1 MGHRA, CDR2 YSYEKL. The V end was cut by 0 bases, the J end by 1 base, with 9 bases between. The CDR3 loop is CASSQDGRGNTEAFF. In nucleotides, the CDR3 is TGCGCCAGCAGCCAAGACGGCAGGGGGAACACTGAAGCTTTCTTT.

The V gene is TRBV7-9, the J gene TRBJ2-3, with D unclear. Trimming pared 0 bases from V and 6 bases from J, leaving 4 bases between. CDR1 and CDR2 from the germline V gene are SEHNR and FQNEAQ (reference sequence). The CDR3 consists of 12 residues. CDR3 DNA sequence: TGTGCCAGCAGCTTAGCCTGGGATACGCAGTATTTT. Amino acids: CASSLAWDTQYF.

This clone turned up a few times. V and J are TRBV27 and TRBJ2-7; D may be TRBD1 (6 bases). Trimming removed 2 bases at V and 5 bases at J, with 7 bases between. Germline V gene sequence: CDR1 MNHEY, CDR2 SMNVEV (reference sequence). The CDR3 has 12 residues. This CDR3 is CASSLRGNEQYF. CDR3 bases: TGTGCCAGCAGTTTAAGGGGGAACGAGCAGTACTTC.